A single sample is the source of the 5 T cell receptor beta chains below, sequenced in a study of neoadjuvant anti-PD-1 for oral cavity cancer. Clones were sequenced by immunoSEQ multiplex PCR, and TCRdb holds only the in-frame ones, with some missing. The sample consists of over 80,000 clones, less than 85% of them appearing once. The source was PBMCs, collected before nivolumab (anti-PD-1) treatment. Receptors were obtained from a person aged 40 to 85 with oral cavity squamous cell carcinoma.

The V and J genes are TRBV7-2 and TRBJ2-1, with a tentative D call TRBD2 (7 bases). This CDR3 is 15 amino acids long. The germline gives CDR1 SGHTA, CDR2 FQGNSA. Trimming pared 3 bases from V and 7 bases from J, leaving 16 bases between. The CDR3 spells CASSFVGGGGNEQFF. CDR3 DNA sequence: TGTGCCAGCAGCTTTGTGGGAGGGGGAGGGAATGAGCAGTTCTTC.

The V gene is TRBV14, the J gene TRBJ2-1; TRBD2 matches 12 bases. The CDR3 covers 14 residues. Looked up from germline, CDR1 is SGHDN and CDR2 is FVKESK. Trimming removed 8 bases from V and 6 bases from J; junction bases left unmatched: 5. DNA for the CDR3: TGTGCCAGCTCGAGACTAGCGGGAGTCAATGAGCAGTTCTTC. Translation gives CASSRLAGVNEQFF.

A word on this clone: Other nucleotide sequences from this sample produce the same CDR3. The chain couples TRBV30 to TRBJ1-5; D unresolved. The V and J ends lost 3 bases and 2 bases respectively, with 8 bases between them. This CDR3 is built from 13 residues. Germline loops: CDR1 GTSNPN, CDR2 SVGIG (reference sequence). CDR3 nucleotides: TGTGCCTGGAGCCCTCGGGGCAATCAGCCCCAGCATTTT. Amino acid sequence: CAWSPRGNQPQHF.

This clone was seen just once. The chain recombines TRBV11-2 with TRBJ2-7; TRBD2 is a possible D gene (5 bases). Per germline, CDR1 SGHAT and CDR2 FQNNGV. Trimming left V 1 base short and J 3 bases short, with 7 bases between. The CDR3 loop spans 13 amino acids. CDR3 bases: TGTGCCAGCAGCTTAGCTGGGAGCTACGAGCAGTACTTC. It yields the protein CASSLAGSYEQYF.

The chain couples TRBV30 to TRBJ1-1, with 9 nucleotides matching TRBD1. This CDR3 comprises 14 residues. V lost 2 bases and J lost 2; bases outside the gene matches: 3. CDR1 is GTSNPN, CDR2 SVGIG, per germline (reference sequence). The CDR3 DNA is TGTGCCTGGAGTCGACAGGGGGGAAACACTGAAGCTTTCTTT. Amino acid sequence: CAWSRQGGNTEAFF.